The 18 T cell receptor beta chains below all came from one sample that was sequenced in a study of cytomegalovirus exposure and HLA in healthy donors (dated by TCRdb to 2017 to 2019). Libraries were constructed by the immunoSEQ multiplex PCR assay. For the multiplex PCR, a mixture combining 60 forward primers for TCR Vbeta segments and 13 reverse primers for TCR Jbeta segments was used. The immuneACCESS repertoire file appears here via TCRdb, limited to in-frame rearrangements. These files lack a portion of the clones; in checked studies, under half of the deficit traces to unresolved V genes, and the cause of the others is not known. This sample is represented by approximately 260,000 clones; 92% of them were singletons. The ten largest clones take up about 1.7% of the sample. The source material was PBMCs. Receptor source: a girl aged 2 to 9 in good health and CMV-seronegative.

The chain has TRBV25-1 and TRBJ2-7; TRBD2 agrees at 7 bases. The CDR3 spans 14 residues. Germline CDR1 reads MGHDK; CDR2 reads SYGVNS. The J segment lost 6 bases and the V segment lost 2 bases, leaving 7 bases of the junction unmatched. The CDR3: CASSELPWGGEQYF. The CDR3 DNA sequence: TGTGCCAGCAGTGAACTTCCCTGGGGGGGCGAGCAGTACTTC.

The chain combines TRBV7-9 with TRBJ2-2; possible D gene TRBD1, 5 bases. Trimming removed 2 bases at V and 6 bases at J, with 19 bases between. Germline V gene sequence: CDR1 SEHNR, CDR2 FQNEAQ (reference sequence). The CDR3 is 17 residues long. The CDR3 DNA is TGTGCCAGCAGCTTACGGGCAGGGAAGAATCAGTCCGGGGAGCTGTTTTTT. Amino acid sequence: CASSLRAGKNQSGELFF.

The chain links TRBV30 to TRBJ2-1, with TRBD2 matching 13 bases. The junction had 11 bases not matched to a gene; V was cut back by 4 bases and J by 8 bases. The germline gives CDR1 GTSNPN, CDR2 SVGIG (reference sequence). CDR3 length: 16 residues. CDR3 DNA: TGTGCCTGGAACCCCAAGACTAGCGGGAGGAAAGATGAGCAGTTCTTC. Amino acids: CAWNPKTSGRKDEQFF.

The rearrangement links TRBV4-1 to TRBJ1-5; 9 bases agree with TRBD1. V lost 1 base, J lost 4 bases, and 8 bases stayed unmatched. Germline CDR1 is MGHRA and CDR2 is YSYEKL. The CDR3 runs to 17 residues. CDR3 nucleotide sequence: TGCGCCAGCAGCCAAGCCTATACTGGGACAGGGAATCAGCCCCAGCATTTT. Translating it yields CASSQAYTGTGNQPQHF.

This clone was observed once. V usage is TRBV6-1 and J usage is TRBJ1-1, with TRBD1 identical over 9 bases. This CDR3 has 15 residues. From germline, CDR1 is MNHNS and CDR2 SASEGT. J was trimmed by 1 base and V by 6 bases; bases with no gene match: 6. The CDR3 DNA sequence: TGTGCCAGCAGGACAGGGGGAACGGGGAACACTGAAGCTTTCTTT. This codes for CASRTGGTGNTEAFF.

The rearrangement joins TRBV5-5 to TRBJ2-7, with 7 bases aligning to TRBD1. V was pared by 4 bases and J by 7 bases, with 11 bases of the junction left unmatched. This CDR3 region has 14 residues. CDR1 and CDR2 from the germline V gene are SGHKS and YYEKEE (reference sequence). CDR3 coding DNA: TGTGCCAGCAGCACCTGGGACAGCGGTGGGGAGCAGTACTTC. Protein product: CASSTWDSGGEQYF.

This rearrangement joins TRBV5-6 to TRBJ2-6; possibly TRBD1 for D (5 bases). Trimming pared 4 bases from V and 0 bases from J, leaving 5 bases between. The CDR3 spans 14 residues. Germline assignment: CDR1 SGHDT and CDR2 YYEEEE. The CDR3 spells CASSTGSGANVLTF. In DNA, the CDR3 is TGTGCCAGCAGCACAGGCTCTGGGGCCAACGTCCTGACTTTC.

The rearrangement links TRBV23-1 to TRBJ1-1; possible D gene TRBD1, 6 bases. TRBV23-1 has ORF status, its function being uncertain. The V gene lost 0 bases and the J gene lost 10 bases, with 15 bases spanning the gap. This CDR3 contains 14 residues. The CDR3 DNA reads TGCGCCAGCAGTCAATCGGTAGGGGGAGGGGGAGCTTTCTTT. As protein: CASSQSVGGGGAFF.

V usage is TRBV6-1 and J usage is TRBJ1-2; D perhaps matches TRBD1 (6 bases). V gave up 5 bases and J gave up 2 bases, with 15 bases separating them. CDR3 length equals 15 residues. Germline V lookup: CDR1 MNHNS, CDR2 SASEGT. CDR3 coding DNA: TGTGCCAGCAGTCCCCGCGCGGGGGCCAACTATGGCTACACCTTC. Its translation: CASSPRAGANYGYTF.

This clone was observed a single time. The chain recombines TRBV7-6 with TRBJ2-7, with a possible D match to TRBD2 (6 bases). The CDR3 contains 14 residues. V was clipped by 2 bases and J by 2 bases, with 10 bases between them. In germline, CDR1 is SGHVS, CDR2 FNYEAQ. CDR3 sequence: CASSLHGEAYEQYF. CDR3 coding DNA: TGTGCCAGCAGCTTACACGGGGAGGCCTACGAGCAGTACTTC.

V usage is TRBV5-4 and J usage is TRBJ2-5, with TRBD2 matching over 8 bases. The junction had 10 bases not matched to a gene; V was cut back by 4 bases and J by 2 bases. Germline values: CDR1 SGHNT, CDR2 YYREEE (reference sequence). The CDR3 contains 16 residues. The CDR3 sequence: CASSRGGPTYQETQYF. The CDR3 coding sequence is TGTGCCAGCAGCCGCGGGGGGCCTACCTATCAAGAGACCCAGTACTTC.

The chain couples TRBV28 to TRBJ2-7, with TRBD2 matching over 7 bases. The V segment lost 5 bases and the J segment 3 bases; nucleotides outside the gene matches: 4. Germline V CDR1 and CDR2: MDHEN, SYDVKM. The CDR3 sequence is 13 residues long. The CDR3 DNA reads as TGTGCCAGCAGTCCTGAGCGGGGCTACGAGCAGTACTTC. It encodes CASSPERGYEQYF.

The chain recombines TRBV19 with TRBJ2-2, with D uncertain. CDR3 length: 14 amino acids. Germline V gene sequence: CDR1 LNHDA, CDR2 SQIVND (reference sequence). V was trimmed by 4 bases and J by 1 base, leaving 7 bases between them. The CDR3 spells CASSTQKNTGELFF. The DNA for the CDR3 is TGTGCCAGTAGTACCCAAAAGAACACCGGGGAGCTGTTTTTT.

This chain links TRBV5-1 with TRBJ2-7, with 7 bases lining up with TRBD1. Germline V gene lookup returns CDR1 SGHRS and CDR2 YFSETQ. The J segment lost 2 bases and the V segment lost 3 bases, leaving 5 bases of the junction unmatched. This CDR3 has 14 amino acids. CDR3 region: CASSSSGTAYEQYF. The CDR3 nucleotides are TGCGCCAGCAGCTCATCCGGGACAGCCTACGAGCAGTACTTC.

This chain joins TRBV9 and TRBJ2-2; D uncertain. The CDR3 runs to 14 residues. Germline CDR1 reads SGDLS; CDR2 reads YYNGEE. V was clipped by 0 bases and J by 4 bases, with 7 bases between them. The CDR3 DNA sequence: TGTGCCAGCAGCGTAGCCTCGGTCACCGGGGAGCTGTTTTTT. Translated, it gives CASSVASVTGELFF.

V gene TRBV6-5 combines with J gene TRBJ1-5; D possibly corresponds to TRBD1 (6 bases). The CDR3 is 13 residues long. V was clipped by 2 bases and J by 6 bases, with 8 bases between them. Per germline, CDR1 MNHEY and CDR2 SVGAGI. The CDR3, as DNA: TGTGCCAGCAGTTACGGACAGACTCAGCCCCAGCATTTT. It codes for CASSYGQTQPQHF.

This chain links TRBV9 with TRBJ1-2, with TRBD1 as a possible D gene (6 bases). V lost 2 bases, J lost 5 bases, and 13 bases lay in between. The CDR3 is 14 amino acids. CDR1 is SGDLS, CDR2 YYNGEE, per germline. CDR3 loop: CASSVSGERYGYTF. CDR3 nucleotide sequence: TGTGCCAGCAGCGTTTCAGGGGAACGGTATGGCTACACCTTC.

The chain recombines TRBV12-5 with TRBJ1-5; D ambiguous. Germline loops: CDR1 LGHNT, CDR2 FRNRAP. CDR3 length: 13 residues. V was pared by 3 bases and J by 8 bases, with 11 bases between. CDR3: CASGFKALEPQHF. CDR3 DNA sequence: TGTGCTAGTGGTTTTAAAGCCTTGGAGCCCCAGCATTTT.